This T cell receptor beta chain was sequenced in a study of molecular identifiers for immune sequencing clone quantification. As previously described, bulk TCR libraries were made using listed TCR primers. Each CDR3 protein gets one entry after TCRdb re-called the PCR reads with MiXCR. Here the sample spans a few hundred thousand distinct CDR3 sequences, over 20% being singletons. With respect to this clonotype: The conserved phenylalanine or tryptophan normally closing the CDR3 is absent here, so this likely arose from a read error.

V trimming: 8 bases; J trimming: 2 bases; junction bases outside the gene matches: 4. The CDR3 has 14 amino acids. Germline V gives CDR1 MNHEY, CDR2 SVGEGT. The chain carries TRBV6-2 or TRBV6-3 and TRBJ2-7, with 12 bases matching TRBD2. The material sequenced was naive CD8+ T cells from blood, with Jurkat cell RNA spiked in. Noted subset: FACS-sorted CD8+CD4-CCR7+CD45RA+ naive T cells. The TCR originated in a human donor in good health. Some libraries in this study had Jurkat cell RNA spiked in. Here the CDR3 reads CASGRTSGTYEQYL. The CDR3 DNA follows: TGTGCCAGCGGAAGGACTAGCGGGACCTACGAGCAGTACCTC.